This is a list of T cell receptor beta chains from one sample in a study of technical replicates of blood from a few donors. The repertoire was sequenced with immunoSEQ multiplex PCR; TCRdb's copy has only in-frame clones and lacks some. The sample has about 70,000 clones, approximately 96% seen once. The specimen was T cells isolated from PBMCs. The source of these receptors is a human donor in good health. Each CDR3 is given with its conserved first and last residue. The D gene is left open where the match is weak. Part of the rows lack a size; the others show once, few, many or a class for expanded clones.

clone size,V gene,J gene,D gene,CDR3 DNA,CDR3 protein
few,TRBV20-1,TRBJ2-1,NA,TGCAGTGCTAGCAAGCAAGAGCAGTTCTTC,CSASKQEQFF
NA,TRBV11-2,TRBJ2-1,NA,TGTGCCAGCAGCTTAGCTACCGGACTACCCACATACAATGAGCAGTTCTTC,CASSLATGLPTYNEQFF
once,TRBV5-1,TRBJ2-7,TRBD1,TGCGCCAGCCGCGAAAGGGACAGAAACTCCTACGAGCAGTACTTC,CASRERDRNSYEQYF
once,TRBV7-9,TRBJ2-7,NA,TGTGCCAGCAGCTTTTTCGTGGGGGGCGAGCAGTACTTC,CASSFFVGGEQYF
NA,TRBV9,TRBJ1-2,TRBD1,TGTGCCAGCTCAAGGGGGCTTGGCTACACCTTC,CASSRGLGYTF
NA,TRBV5-4,TRBJ1-1,NA,TGTGCCAGCAGCTTCGACGAGACAGAAGCTTTCTTT,CASSFDETEAFF
NA,TRBV14,TRBJ1-2,NA,TGTGCCAGCAGCCAAGACACTAACTATGGCTACACCTTC,CASSQDTNYGYTF
NA,TRBV27,TRBJ2-2,NA,TGTGCCAGCAGCTTAGAGGCGGGATATACCGGGGAGCTGTTTTTT,CASSLEAGYTGELFF
NA,TRBV7-9,TRBJ1-4,TRBD1,TGTGCCAGCAGCTTAGTCGGACAGGTTACGGAGGAAAAACTGTTTTTT,CASSLVGQVTEEKLFF
NA,TRBV5-4,TRBJ1-3,NA,TGTGCCAGCAGCTTGGACAGGGTGGGCTCTGGAAACACCATATATTTT,CASSLDRVGSGNTIYF
NA,TRBV15,TRBJ2-5,TRBD1,TGTGCCACCAGCAGGGTGGGACAGGCACAAGAGACCCAGTACTTC,CATSRVGQAQETQYF
few,TRBV29-1,TRBJ1-2,NA,TGCAGCGTTGAAGAGCGTGGCTACACCTTC,CSVEERGYTF
NA,TRBV7-9,TRBJ1-1,NA,TGTGCCAGCAGCCGCCAGGGATCGAACACTGAAGCTTTCTTT,CASSRQGSNTEAFF
NA,TRBV7-9,TRBJ1-5,NA,TGTGCCAGCAGCTTAGCGGTGGGTGCGGGCAATCAGCCCCAGCATTTT,CASSLAVGAGNQPQHF
NA,TRBV29-1,TRBJ1-1,NA,TGCAGCGTGAACGATAGGGGAAGACCCGGACGCACTGAAGCTTTCTTT,CSVNDRGRPGRTEAFF
NA,TRBV19,TRBJ1-1,TRBD1,TGTGCCAGTAGTATCGGGACAGGAATTGAAGCTTTCTTT,CASSIGTGIEAFF
NA,TRBV5-4,TRBJ2-7,NA,TGTGCCAGCAGCTTGGGGCTCTACGAGCAGTACTTC,CASSLGLYEQYF
once,TRBV5-4,TRBJ1-5,NA,TGTGCCAGCAGCTCGGACATTACGAATCAGCCCCAGCATTTT,CASSSDITNQPQHF
NA,TRBV10-3,TRBJ1-2,TRBD1,TGTGCCATCAGTGAGAGTGCGGGGGGACAGGGCTACACCTTC,CAISESAGGQGYTF
NA,TRBV4-2,TRBJ2-3,TRBD2,TGTGCCAGCAGCCAAGCGGGGGGGCCCGCAGATACGCAGTATTTT,CASSQAGGPADTQYF
NA,TRBV30,TRBJ2-3,NA,TGTGCCTGGAGTGGACAGAGCACAGATACGCAGTATTTT,CAWSGQSTDTQYF
NA,TRBV7-9,TRBJ2-1,NA,TGTGCCAGCAGCCACCGTGAGAAATACAATGAGCAGTTCTTC,CASSHREKYNEQFF
NA,TRBV7-9,TRBJ2-5,TRBD1,TGTGCCAGCAGCGCAGGGGGCGGCGAGACCCAGTACTTC,CASSAGGGETQYF
NA,TRBV30,TRBJ1-5,NA,TGTGCCTGGAGTGTAGCGGGGCGGGGAAATCAGCCCCAGCATTTT,CAWSVAGRGNQPQHF
NA,TRBV7-2,TRBJ2-3,NA,TGTGCCAGCAGCCCAAAACTCACAGATACGCAGTATTTT,CASSPKLTDTQYF
NA,TRBV4-1,TRBJ2-1,NA,TGCGCCAGCAGCCAGGAGGCCGATTACAATGAGCAGTTCTTC,CASSQEADYNEQFF
NA,TRBV30,TRBJ1-6,TRBD1,TGTGCCTGGAATTCAGACAGGGGGAATTCACCCCTCCACTTT,CAWNSDRGNSPLHF
NA,TRBV9,TRBJ2-7,NA,TGTGCCAGCAGCGTAGGGGGCCTGACCTACGAGCAGTACTTC,CASSVGGLTYEQYF
NA,TRBV6-5,TRBJ1-2,NA,TGTGCCAGCAGTTACGGGAGAGCATCGGGCGGCTACACCTTC,CASSYGRASGGYTF
NA,TRBV4-2,TRBJ2-7,TRBD2,TGTGCCAGCAGCCAACAGGGAGCGGGAGGGATCCCCTACGAGCAGTACTTC,CASSQQGAGGIPYEQYF
NA,TRBV6-5,TRBJ2-3,NA,TGTGCCAGCAGTACCCCACTAGCAGCTACGCAGTATTTT,CASSTPLAATQYF
NA,TRBV5-1,TRBJ2-7,NA,TGCGCCAGCAGCTTGGAGGGGTTTCCCTACGAGCAGTACTTC,CASSLEGFPYEQYF
NA,TRBV6-1,TRBJ2-7,TRBD1,TGTGCCAGCAGTGAAGTGGACAGGTTCTACGAGCAGTACTTC,CASSEVDRFYEQYF
NA,TRBV19,TRBJ1-2,NA,TGTGCCAGTAGTATGGTCCAAAGGGGTGGCTACACCTTC,CASSMVQRGGYTF
NA,TRBV19,TRBJ1-5,TRBD1,TGTGCCAGTAGTCCGACAGGGGGCGCTGACCAGCCCCAGCATTTT,CASSPTGGADQPQHF
once,TRBV5-4,TRBJ2-3,NA,TGTGCCAGCAGGATGGACAGCCTTAGCACAGATACGCAGTATTTT,CASRMDSLSTDTQYF
few,TRBV6-5,TRBJ1-1,TRBD1,TGTGCCAGCAGTTATACACAGGGGGTTGGTGAAGCTTTCTTT,CASSYTQGVGEAFF
NA,TRBV6-1,TRBJ1-2,NA,TGTGCCAGCAGTCTTGGGAGGCGAGCGGTCCTTGGCTACACCTTC,CASSLGRRAVLGYTF
NA,TRBV16,TRBJ1-5,NA,TGTGCCACTAGCGACCGGAGGAATCAGCCCCAGCATTTT,CATSDRRNQPQHF
NA,TRBV27,TRBJ2-7,NA,TGTGCCAGCAGTTTATCGCAGGCCTCCTACGAGCAGTACTTC,CASSLSQASYEQYF
NA,TRBV27,TRBJ2-1,NA,TGTGCCAGCAGTTTCACACAGGTTAGCTCCTACAATGAGCAGTTCTTC,CASSFTQVSSYNEQFF
NA,TRBV5-1,TRBJ1-1,TRBD1,TGCGCCAGCAGCTTGGCCCGTAGAGGGGGCGATGACACTGAAGCTTTCTTT,CASSLARRGGDDTEAFF
NA,TRBV28,TRBJ1-5,NA,TGTGCCAGCCGGTATGTCAGGGGTTCTGACCAGCCCCAGCATTTT,CASRYVRGSDQPQHF
NA,TRBV5-1,TRBJ2-3,TRBD1,TGCGCCAGCAGCTTGGCTGCAGGGGGAACAGATACGCAGTATTTT,CASSLAAGGTDTQYF
NA,TRBV6-6,TRBJ1-1,NA,TGTGCCAGCAGTTATTCCCGAGATGAAGCTTTCTTT,CASSYSRDEAFF